Only a few counts were recorded for the clone carrying this T cell receptor beta chain. Its antigen is currently unknown. The data belong to a study of cytomegalovirus exposure and HLA in healthy donors. Study-wide results and limits: A later analysis reportedly found that, within productive TCRs, an Asian-associated ancestry cluster had fewer N-insertions than the mean observed across the roughly 690 donors.

PCR used 60 Vbeta primers and 13 Jbeta primers. Only in-frame clones appear in the TCRdb table, and some are missing; sequencing was by immunoSEQ multiplex PCR. The sample lists about 100,000 clones; approximately 80% were seen once. Germline CDR1 is SNHLY and CDR2 is FYNNEI. V shed 6 bases and J 0 bases; nucleotides not matched to a gene: 17. The CDR3 extends over 18 amino acids. The V and J genes are TRBV2 and TRBJ2-7; 7 nucleotides line up with TRBD2. The source of this sequence is a female donor in good health and CMV-seropositive. Sequencing was performed on PBMCs. The CDR3 DNA reads as TGTGCCAGCAGAGATACCCAGCGGGGCTTCACTCTCTCCTACGAGCAGTACTTC. The encoded protein is CASRDTQRGFTLSYEQYF.